Shown below are 4 T cell receptor beta chains from a single sample sequenced in a study of CD8 T cells in ankylosing spondylitis. TCRdb re-called the 5' RACE reads through MiXCR, storing one row per CDR3 protein. The table lists about 160,000 distinct CDR3 sequences, about 42% of them singletons, with around 15% in the top ten. Source material: synovial fluid, either unsorted or a sorted T cell fraction (not recorded which). The receptors shown here come from a male donor with ankylosing spondylitis.

This clonotype was observed a handful of times. V usage is TRBV7-8 and J usage is TRBJ2-7; D may correspond to TRBD1 or TRBD2 (5 bases each). The CDR3 has 15 residues. V shed 6 bases and J shed 3 bases, with 18 bases lying between them. Germline lookup yields CDR1 SGHVS and CDR2 FQNEAQ. CDR3 amino acids: CASRRDLAGFYEQYF. CDR3 coding DNA: TGTGCCAGCAGACGGGACCTCGCAGGATTCTACGAGCAGTACTTC.

This clonotype was picked up a small number of times. The CDR3 protein is CSVWVSGRASYEQYF. CDR3 in DNA: TGCAGCGTTTGGGTCAGCGGGAGAGCTTCCTACGAGCAGTACTTC. The V and J genes are TRBV29-1 and TRBJ2-7; TRBD2 aligns across 8 bases. This CDR3 region has 15 residues. Per the germline V gene, CDR1 is SQVTM and CDR2 is ANQGSEA. The J segment lost 1 base and the V segment lost 5 bases, leaving 10 bases of the junction unmatched.

The chain has TRBV20-1 and TRBJ2-7, with a weak D call TRBD1 (6 bases). Germline CDR1 reads DFQATT; CDR2 reads SNEGSKA (reference sequence). V was pared by 6 bases and J by 0 bases, with 15 bases between. This CDR3 has 14 residues. The CDR3: CSARRTEISYEQYF. The CDR3 DNA reads TGCAGTGCCCGGAGGACAGAAATCTCCTACGAGCAGTACTTC.

The gene calls are TRBV10-3 and TRBJ2-1, with D possibly being TRBD1 (5 bases). Trimming took off 2 bases at V and 1 base at J, with 9 bases between the two ends. This CDR3 region has 15 residues. CDR1 ENHRY and CDR2 SYGVKD come from the germline V gene. Here the CDR3 reads CAISEQGRSYNEQFF. CDR3 nucleotide sequence: TGTGCCATCAGTGAGCAGGGAAGGTCCTACAATGAGCAGTTCTTC.